This entry is about one T cell receptor beta chain. Data came from immunoSEQ multiplex PCR; TCRdb stores just in-frame clones and leaves some out. The table has 630,000 or so clones, about 90% seen once. The CDR3 spans 18 residues. The data stem from a study of shared T cell receptors in the human thymus. A further study also used this sample, focusing on human thymus T cells. This second study notes: Resected material from corrective heart surgery provided the thymus tissue analysed. Biased V and J segment usage appeared in thymus and peripheral blood. Related studies found that unrelated individuals share highly overlapping thymic repertoires.

Sequencing used thymocytes. This chain uses TRBV21-1 with TRBJ2-1; TRBD1 is taken as the D call from the table, unchecked against the DNA. TRBV21-1 is listed as a pseudogene. The TCR was taken from a boy under two years old with a congenital heart defect. The CDR3 region is CASSKRGELLQGANEQFF. DNA for the CDR3: TGTGCCAGCAGCAAAAGGGGCGAACTACTGCAGGGGGCGAATGAGCAGTTCTTC.